A single T cell receptor (beta chain) is shown here with its context. As yet, its antigen is unknown. The sequenced patients had an expansion of CD8+CD57+ cells seen by flow cytometry. This specimen comes from a study of CD8+CD57+ T cells in acquired aplastic anemia. Overall study findings and caveats: Patient and control CD8+ Simpson's diversity was not significantly different.

It was genomic DNA that served as the template for profiling TCR beta VDJ and CDR3. TCRdb re-analysed the reads in MiXCR, keeping a single row per CDR3 protein. The sample has around 80,000 distinct CDR3 sequences; around 70% are singletons. V lost 2 bases and J lost 4, with 18 bases in between. CDR1 and CDR2 (germline): DFQATT, SNEGSKA (reference sequence). CDR3 size: 16 residues. Input material: sorted CD4+, CD8+, or CD8+CD57+ T cells (not recorded which) from PBMCs. The chain employs TRBV20-1 and TRBJ2-1, with D tentatively TRBD2 (5 bases). The origin of this receptor is a human donor with aplastic anemia. The CDR3 region is CSARKSELRDYNEQFF. CDR3 bases: TGCAGTGCTAGAAAGAGCGAATTACGGGATTACAATGAGCAGTTCTTC.